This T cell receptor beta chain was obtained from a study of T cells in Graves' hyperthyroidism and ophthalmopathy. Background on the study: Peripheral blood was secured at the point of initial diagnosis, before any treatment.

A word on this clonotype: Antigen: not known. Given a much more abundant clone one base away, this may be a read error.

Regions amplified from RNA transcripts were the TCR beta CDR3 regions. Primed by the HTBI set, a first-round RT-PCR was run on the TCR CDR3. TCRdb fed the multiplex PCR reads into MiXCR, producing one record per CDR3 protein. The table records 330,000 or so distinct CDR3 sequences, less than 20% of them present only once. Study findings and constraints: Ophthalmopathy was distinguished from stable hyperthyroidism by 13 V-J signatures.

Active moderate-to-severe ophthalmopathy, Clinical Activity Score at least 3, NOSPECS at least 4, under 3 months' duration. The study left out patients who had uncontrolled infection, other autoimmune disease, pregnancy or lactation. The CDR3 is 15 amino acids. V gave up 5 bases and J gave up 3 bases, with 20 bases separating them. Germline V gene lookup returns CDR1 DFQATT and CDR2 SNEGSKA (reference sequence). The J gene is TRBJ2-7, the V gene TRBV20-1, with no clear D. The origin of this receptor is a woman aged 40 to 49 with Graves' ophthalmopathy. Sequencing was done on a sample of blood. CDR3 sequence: CSARDQRGKGYEQYF. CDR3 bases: TGCAGTGCTCGTGACCAGCGTGGGAAGGGCTACGAGCAGTACTTC.